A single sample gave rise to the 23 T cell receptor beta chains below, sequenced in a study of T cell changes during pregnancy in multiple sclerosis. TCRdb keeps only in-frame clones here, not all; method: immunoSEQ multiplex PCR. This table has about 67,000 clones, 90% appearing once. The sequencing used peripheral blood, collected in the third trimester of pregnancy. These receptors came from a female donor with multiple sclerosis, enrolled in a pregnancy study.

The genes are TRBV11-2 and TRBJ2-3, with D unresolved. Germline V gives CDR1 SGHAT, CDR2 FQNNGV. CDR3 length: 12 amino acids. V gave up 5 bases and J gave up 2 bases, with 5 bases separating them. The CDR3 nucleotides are TGTGCCAGCAGCCGGTCCACAGATACGCAGTATTTT. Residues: CASSRSTDTQYF.

CDR3 protein: CASSGHRPSTDTQYF. Here the CDR3 DNA reads TGTGCCAGCAGTGGTCACAGGCCCAGCACAGATACGCAGTATTTT. This chain joins TRBV6-1 and TRBJ2-3; D is possibly TRBD1 (5 bases). Deletions cut 4 bases from V and 0 bases from J, with 11 bases between. CDR1 and CDR2 from the germline V gene are MNHNS and SASEGT. The CDR3 spans 15 residues.

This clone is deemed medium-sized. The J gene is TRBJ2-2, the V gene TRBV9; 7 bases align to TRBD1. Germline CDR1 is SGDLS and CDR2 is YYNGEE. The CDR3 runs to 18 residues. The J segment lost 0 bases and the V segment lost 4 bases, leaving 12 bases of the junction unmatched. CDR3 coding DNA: TGTGCCAGCAGCCCCACGGACAGGACCCCCGCGAACACCGGGGAGCTGTTTTTT. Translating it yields CASSPTDRTPANTGELFF.

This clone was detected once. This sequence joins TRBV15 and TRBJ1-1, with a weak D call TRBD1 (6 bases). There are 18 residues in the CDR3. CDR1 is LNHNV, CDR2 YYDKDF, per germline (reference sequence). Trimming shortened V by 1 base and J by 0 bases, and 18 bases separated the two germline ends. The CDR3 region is CATSRGGAGVEMNTEAFF. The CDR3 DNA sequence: TGTGCCACCAGCAGAGGGGGGGCGGGGGTGGAAATGAACACTGAAGCTTTCTTT. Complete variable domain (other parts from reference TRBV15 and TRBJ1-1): DAMVIQNPRYQVTQFGKPVTLSCSQTLNHNVMYWYQQKSSQAPKLLFHYYDKDFNNEADTPDNFQSRRPNTSFCFLDIRSPGLGDTAMYLCATSRGGAGVEMNTEAFFGQGTRLTVV.

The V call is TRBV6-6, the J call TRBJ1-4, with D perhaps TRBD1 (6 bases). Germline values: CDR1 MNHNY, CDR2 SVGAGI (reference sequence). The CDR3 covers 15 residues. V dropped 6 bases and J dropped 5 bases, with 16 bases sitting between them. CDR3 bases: TGTGCCAGCAGGGCCCCGGGACAAGACAATGAAAAACTGTTTTTT. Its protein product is CASRAPGQDNEKLFF.

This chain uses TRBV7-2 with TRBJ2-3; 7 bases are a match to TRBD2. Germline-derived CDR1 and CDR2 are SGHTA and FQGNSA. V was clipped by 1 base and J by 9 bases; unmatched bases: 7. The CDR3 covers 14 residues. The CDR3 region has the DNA TGTGCCAGCAGCTTAGGGGAGGGGCAGGTGACGCAGTATTTT. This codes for CASSLGEGQVTQYF.

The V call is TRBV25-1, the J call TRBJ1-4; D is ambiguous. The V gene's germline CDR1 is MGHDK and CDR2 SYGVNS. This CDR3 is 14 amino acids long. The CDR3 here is CASSEWRTNEKLFF. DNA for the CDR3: TGTGCGTCATCGGAATGGAGAACTAATGAAAAACTGTTTTTT.

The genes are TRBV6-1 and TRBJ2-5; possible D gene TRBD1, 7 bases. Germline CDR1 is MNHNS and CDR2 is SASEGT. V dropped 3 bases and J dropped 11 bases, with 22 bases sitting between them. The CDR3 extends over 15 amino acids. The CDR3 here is CASSEESGGKDTQYF. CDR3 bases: TGTGCCAGCAGTGAGGAGTCAGGGGGGAAAGATACGCAGTACTTC.

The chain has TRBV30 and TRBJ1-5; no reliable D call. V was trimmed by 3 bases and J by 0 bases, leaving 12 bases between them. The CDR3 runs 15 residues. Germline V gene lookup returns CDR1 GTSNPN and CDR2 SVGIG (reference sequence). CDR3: CAWSLPGYSNQPQHF. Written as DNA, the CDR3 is TGTGCCTGGAGCCTGCCGGGATATAGCAATCAGCCCCAGCATTTT.

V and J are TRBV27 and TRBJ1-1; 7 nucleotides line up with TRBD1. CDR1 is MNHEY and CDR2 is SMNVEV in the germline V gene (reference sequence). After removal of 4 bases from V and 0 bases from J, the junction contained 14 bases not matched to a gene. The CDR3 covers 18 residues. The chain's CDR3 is CASSSPRQGGWMNTEAFF. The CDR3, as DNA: TGTGCCAGCAGTTCCCCCCGACAGGGCGGTTGGATGAACACTGAAGCTTTCTTT.

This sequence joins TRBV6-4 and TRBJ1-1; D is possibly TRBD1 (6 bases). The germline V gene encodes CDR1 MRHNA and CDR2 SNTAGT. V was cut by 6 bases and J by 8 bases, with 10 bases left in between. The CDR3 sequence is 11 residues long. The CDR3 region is CASRTGAEAFF. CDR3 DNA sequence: TGTGCCAGCAGGACAGGAGCCGAAGCTTTCTTT.

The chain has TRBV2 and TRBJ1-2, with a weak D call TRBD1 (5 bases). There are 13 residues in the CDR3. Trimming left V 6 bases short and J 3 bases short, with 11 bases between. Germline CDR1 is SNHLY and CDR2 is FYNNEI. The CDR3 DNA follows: TGTGCCAGCAGGCCGGACACGGACTATGGCTACACCTTC. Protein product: CASRPDTDYGYTF.

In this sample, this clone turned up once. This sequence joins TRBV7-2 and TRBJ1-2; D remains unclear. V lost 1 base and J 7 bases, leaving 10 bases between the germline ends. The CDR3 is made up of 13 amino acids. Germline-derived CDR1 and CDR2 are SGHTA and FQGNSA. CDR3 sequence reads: CASSLVQVFGYTF. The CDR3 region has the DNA TGTGCCAGCAGCTTAGTCCAGGTCTTTGGCTACACCTTC. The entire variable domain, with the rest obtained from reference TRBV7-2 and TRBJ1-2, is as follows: GAGVSQSPSNKVTEKGKDVELRCDPISGHTALYWYRQSLGQGLEFLIYFQGNSAPDKSGLPSDRFSAERTGGSVSTLTIQRTQQEDSAVYLCASSLVQVFGYTFGSGTRLTVV.

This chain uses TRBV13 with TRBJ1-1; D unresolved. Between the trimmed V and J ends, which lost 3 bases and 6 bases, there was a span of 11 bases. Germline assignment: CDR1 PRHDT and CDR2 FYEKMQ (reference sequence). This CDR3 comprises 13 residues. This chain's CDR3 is CASSFSGGSEAFF. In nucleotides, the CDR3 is TGTGCCAGCAGCTTCTCGGGTGGGTCTGAAGCTTTCTTT.

CDR3 region: CASSLVSVRVSSEQYF. DNA of the CDR3: TGTGCCAGCAGCTTAGTATCGGTCAGGGTGTCGTCTGAGCAGTACTTC. The chain combines TRBV7-6 with TRBJ2-7; maybe TRBD1 (5 bases). With 1 base removed from V and 7 bases from J, the gap between germline ends came to 20 bases. The V gene's germline CDR1 is SGHVS and CDR2 FNYEAQ. The CDR3 covers 16 residues. Full variable domain (missing parts from reference TRBV7-6 and TRBJ2-7): GAGVSQSPRYKVTKRGQDVALRCDPISGHVSLYWYRQALGQGPEFLTYFNYEAQQDKSGLPNDRFSAERPEGSISTLTIQRTEQRDSAMYRCASSLVSVRVSSEQYFGPGTRLTVT.

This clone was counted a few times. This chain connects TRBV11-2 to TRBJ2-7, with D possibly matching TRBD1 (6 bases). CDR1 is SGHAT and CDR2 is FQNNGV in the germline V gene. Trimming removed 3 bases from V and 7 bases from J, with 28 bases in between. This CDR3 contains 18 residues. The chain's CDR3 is CASSFGTKRTGSLGEQYF. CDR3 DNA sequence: TGTGCCAGCAGCTTCGGTACTAAACGTACAGGGTCTTTAGGGGAGCAGTACTTC.

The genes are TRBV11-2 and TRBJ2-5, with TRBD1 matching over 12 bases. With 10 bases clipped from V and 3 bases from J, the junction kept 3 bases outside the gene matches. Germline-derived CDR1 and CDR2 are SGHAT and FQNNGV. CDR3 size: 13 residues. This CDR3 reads CATGQGAKETQYF. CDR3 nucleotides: TGTGCCACGGGACAGGGGGCTAAAGAGACCCAGTACTTC.

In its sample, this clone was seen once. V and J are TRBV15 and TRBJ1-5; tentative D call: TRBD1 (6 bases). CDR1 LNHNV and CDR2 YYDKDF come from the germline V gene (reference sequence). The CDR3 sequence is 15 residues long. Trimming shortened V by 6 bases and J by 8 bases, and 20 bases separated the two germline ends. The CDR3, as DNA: TGTGCCACCAGGAATAATAGGCGGGGGCAGGAGCCCCAGCATTTT. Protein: CATRNNRRGQEPQHF.

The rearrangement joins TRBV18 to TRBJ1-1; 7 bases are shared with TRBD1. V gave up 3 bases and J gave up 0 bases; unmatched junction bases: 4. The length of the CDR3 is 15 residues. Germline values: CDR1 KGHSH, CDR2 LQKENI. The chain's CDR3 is CASSPETGMNTEAFF. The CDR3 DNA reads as TGTGCCAGCTCACCGGAGACAGGGATGAACACTGAAGCTTTCTTT.

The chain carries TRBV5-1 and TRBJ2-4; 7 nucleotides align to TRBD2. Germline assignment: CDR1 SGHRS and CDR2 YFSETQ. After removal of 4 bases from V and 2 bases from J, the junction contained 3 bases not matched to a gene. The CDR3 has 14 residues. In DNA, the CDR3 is TGCGCCAGCAGCAACGGGGGGTCCAAAAACATTCAGTACTTC. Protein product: CASSNGGSKNIQYF.

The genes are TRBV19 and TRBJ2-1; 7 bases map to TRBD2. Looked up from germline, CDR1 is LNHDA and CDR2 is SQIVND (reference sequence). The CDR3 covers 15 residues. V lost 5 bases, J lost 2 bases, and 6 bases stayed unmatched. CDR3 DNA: TGTGCCAGTAGTTGGAGCAGCGGGGCCTACAATGAGCAGTTCTTC. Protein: CASSWSSGAYNEQFF.

The CDR3 protein is CASSIGTIRLWNTIYF. CDR3 DNA sequence: TGTGCCAGTAGTATAGGGACTATCCGGTTATGGAACACCATATATTTT. The chain is built from TRBV19 and TRBJ1-3, with unresolved D. V was clipped by 1 base and J by 7 bases, with 17 bases between them. The germline CDR1 and CDR2 sequences are LNHDA and SQIVND (reference sequence). CDR3 length: 16 residues.

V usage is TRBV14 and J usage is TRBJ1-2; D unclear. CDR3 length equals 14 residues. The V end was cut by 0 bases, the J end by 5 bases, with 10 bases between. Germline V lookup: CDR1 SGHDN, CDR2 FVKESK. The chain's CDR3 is CASSQETRRYGYTF. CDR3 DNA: TGTGCCAGCAGCCAAGAGACCCGGCGGTATGGCTACACCTTC. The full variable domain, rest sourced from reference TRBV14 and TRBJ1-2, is EAGVTQFPSHSVIEKGQTVTLRCDPISGHDNLYWYRRVMGKEIKFLLHFVKESKQDESGMPNNRFLAERTGGTYSTLKVQPAELEDSGVYFCASSQETRRYGYTFGSGTRLTVV.